Given below is one T cell receptor beta chain in context. The data are from a study of blood T cell repertoires in COVID-19. CDR3 size: 14 residues. The germline V gene encodes CDR1 LNHDA and CDR2 SQIVND (reference sequence). Trimming removed 6 bases from V and 3 bases from J, with 11 bases in between. Libraries were prepared by immunoSEQ multiplex PCR; TCRdb keeps only in-frame clonotypes and omits some of them. The sample holds 100,000 or so clones, 84% seen once. Sequencing was performed on peripheral blood. The origin of this receptor is a human donor in a cohort sampled during active COVID-19. The genes are TRBV19 and TRBJ1-4; a weak D match, TRBD1 (5 bases). The CDR3 DNA sequence: TGTGCCAGTAGAAGTGGGGCGCCTAATGAAAAACTGTTTTTT. Its translation: CASRSGAPNEKLFF.